What follows describes a single T cell receptor beta chain. These data come from a study of sequential checkpoint blockade in melanoma. CDR3 length equals 14 residues. CDR1 and CDR2 (germline): SGHNT, YYREEE (reference sequence). Between the trimmed V and J ends, which lost 1 base and 4 bases, there was a span of 11 bases. Data came from immunoSEQ multiplex PCR; TCRdb stores just in-frame clones and leaves some out. The sample yields 35,000 to 50,000 clones, 86% seen once. Treatment reported: randomized to nivolumab then ipilimumab (arm A) or the reverse (arm B). PBMC sorting kept live CD3+CD8+ cells without CD19 or CD56.

The chain joins TRBV5-4 to TRBJ1-2; D perhaps matches TRBD1 (5 bases). The source is a human donor with melanoma. The sequences come from CD8+ T cells sorted from blood (inferred from file names), collected from a patient given nivolumab and ipilimumab in sequence. CDR3 bases: TGTGCCAGCAGCTTGAATGGGGGGAGCTATGGCTACACCTTC. It encodes CASSLNGGSYGYTF.